This passage covers 30 T cell receptor beta chains from one sample sequenced in a study of vaccination effects on CD4 cells after COVID-19. The antigens of these receptors remain unknown. Before any sequencing was done, the ViraFEST assay used viral peptide pools to expand antigen-specific CD4+ T cells. Investigators separated out CD4+ T cells once around nine days of culture had passed. Two-dose BNT162b2 or mRNA-1273 vaccination was given to participants. TCRdb keeps only in-frame clones here, not all; method: immunoSEQ multiplex PCR. Of about 59,000 clones listed, roughly 78% were seen once; the top ten hold less than 2.5%. Here the sequenced sample was CD4+ T cells from PBMCs cultured with HCoV-OC43 spike peptides, taken after COVID-19 vaccination. Stated subset: HCoV-OC43 spike overlapping peptide pool stimulation. These receptors were collected from a human donor who received a COVID-19 vaccine.

The chain links TRBV9 to TRBJ2-3, with D possibly TRBD1 on 5 matching bases. The length of the CDR3 is 14 residues. In germline, CDR1 is SGDLS, CDR2 YYNGEE. The germline V and J ends were trimmed by 0 bases and 7 bases, with 12 bases remaining between them. The CDR3 protein is CASSVEGAVYTQYF. For the CDR3, the DNA is TGTGCCAGCAGCGTAGAAGGGGCGGTCTATACGCAGTATTTT.

This clone turned up a few times. The J gene is TRBJ1-2, the V gene TRBV3-1 (or the pseudogene TRBV3-2); D perhaps matches TRBD1 (5 bases). Between the trimmed V and J ends, which lost 4 bases and 2 bases, there was a span of 8 bases. CDR1 and CDR2 from the germline V gene are LGHDT and YNNKEL (reference sequence). The CDR3 consists of 13 residues. DNA of the CDR3: TGTGCCAGCAGCCGACGACAGAACTATGGCTACACCTTC. It specifies CASSRRQNYGYTF.

This chain connects TRBV2 to TRBJ2-5; weak D call: TRBD1 (7 bases). Deletions cut 3 bases from V and 5 bases from J, with 10 bases between. The CDR3 is 13 amino acids. Germline values: CDR1 SNHLY, CDR2 FYNNEI. The CDR3 nucleotides are TGTGCCAGCAGTGAGCCAGGGGGGGAGACCCAGTACTTC. Amino acids: CASSEPGGETQYF.

This clone was observed a single time. The rearrangement links TRBV4-2 to TRBJ2-4; the D gene is possibly TRBD1 (6 bases). This CDR3 has 16 residues. Germline CDR1 LGHNA, CDR2 YNFKEQ. Trimming took off 1 base at V and 2 bases at J, with 12 bases between the two ends. As DNA, the CDR3 is TGTGCCAGCAGCCAAGGTGAAGGGGACACCAAAAACATTCAGTACTTC. Translating it yields CASSQGEGDTKNIQYF.

The chain links TRBV6-2 or TRBV6-3 to TRBJ2-4; D not certain. The CDR3 runs 19 residues. Germline-derived CDR1 and CDR2 are MNHEY and SVGEGT. V lost 0 bases to trimming and J lost 0 bases, with 18 bases between them. The CDR3: CASSYSDTRSGLAKNIQYF. The CDR3 bases are TGTGCCAGCAGTTACTCCGACACCAGGTCGGGTTTAGCCAAAAACATTCAGTACTTC.

This clone was observed once. The chain employs TRBV7-2 and TRBJ2-6; D may be TRBD1 or TRBD2 (6 bases each). V lost 8 bases and J 4 bases, leaving 15 bases between the germline ends. The CDR3 totals 15 residues. Germline values: CDR1 SGHTA, CDR2 FQGNSA. CDR3 sequence: CASGPSGAGANVLTF. CDR3 nucleotides: TGTGCCAGCGGGCCTTCGGGGGCCGGGGCCAACGTCCTGACTTTC.

The CDR3: CASSQHVGHSSYNEQFF. The DNA of the CDR3 is TGCGCCAGCAGCCAGCATGTGGGACACAGCTCCTACAATGAGCAGTTCTTC. This chain joins TRBV4-3 and TRBJ2-1; D may be TRBD1 (6 bases). CDR1 and CDR2 from the germline V gene are LGHNA and YSLEER. CDR3 length: 17 amino acids. Trimming took off 3 bases at V and 0 bases at J, with 15 bases between the two ends.

V gene TRBV21-1 combines with J gene TRBJ2-7; the table gives TRBD1 as D, unverified against the DNA. TRBV21-1 is given as a pseudogene. This CDR3 spans 15 amino acids. The CDR3 spells CASRGGRQGGHEQYV. The DNA of the CDR3 is TGTGCCAGCCGAGGGGGGCGACAGGGTGGCCACGAGCAGTACGTC.

V gene TRBV24-1 combines with J gene TRBJ2-3; D possibly corresponds to TRBD2 (7 bases). Germline V gene lookup returns CDR1 KGHDR and CDR2 SFDVKD. The CDR3 length is 20 residues. V lost 4 bases and J lost 4, with 29 bases in between. CDR3 in amino acids: CATSEWELRRGGPPPDTQYF. The CDR3 DNA reads TGTGCCACCAGTGAGTGGGAACTCCGGAGGGGGGGGCCTCCCCCAGATACGCAGTATTTT.

The chain uses TRBV7-2 and TRBJ2-5; 7 nucleotides agree with TRBD1. With V trimmed by 5 bases and J by 11 bases, 5 bases remained unmatched. The CDR3 is 11 amino acids. Germline CDR1 SGHTA, CDR2 FQGNSA. CDR3 protein: CASSKGALQYF. CDR3 DNA: TGTGCCAGCAGCAAGGGGGCACTTCAGTACTTC. Using reference TRBV7-2 and TRBJ2-5 for the parts outside the CDR3, the full variable domain is GAGVSQSPSNKVTEKGKDVELRCDPISGHTALYWYRQSLGQGLEFLIYFQGNSAPDKSGLPSDRFSAERTGGSVSTLTIQRTQQEDSAVYLCASSKGALQYFGPGTRLLVL.

This clone was observed a handful of times. V gene TRBV3-1 (or the pseudogene TRBV3-2) combines with J gene TRBJ2-4, with 10 bases fitting TRBD2. The length of the CDR3 is 13 residues. V was clipped by 0 bases and J by 15 bases; unmatched bases: 5. Looked up from germline, CDR1 is LGHDT and CDR2 is YNNKEL (reference sequence). The CDR3, as DNA: TGTGCCAGCAGCCAAGAACCAAGCGGGAGGGCGTACTTC. Translating gives CASSQEPSGRAYF.

The chain has TRBV12-3 or TRBV12-4 and TRBJ2-7, with D possibly being TRBD1 (6 bases). The CDR3 loop spans 13 amino acids. V was cut by 3 bases and J by 8 bases, with 14 bases left in between. CDR3 DNA: TGTGCCAGCAGTTTGTCAGGGACATCCAAGCAGTACGTC. Translated: CASSLSGTSKQYV.

This clone was seen only a few times. This rearrangement joins TRBV6-5 to TRBJ1-3; possibly TRBD1 for D (6 bases). The CDR3 is 14 residues long. The V end lost 8 bases, the J end lost 2 bases, and 13 bases lay between the germline ends. Looked up from germline, CDR1 is MNHEY and CDR2 is SVGAGI. The CDR3 loop reads CASLRSGAGNTIYF. In nucleotides, the CDR3 is TGTGCCAGCTTGCGGTCAGGGGCTGGAAACACCATATATTTT.

J is TRBJ1-2 and V is TRBV15; D is undetermined. Germline loops: CDR1 LNHNV, CDR2 YYDKDF (reference sequence). The CDR3 has 14 residues. The ends were cut back, 0 bases at V and 2 bases at J, with 7 bases in the middle. In DNA form, the CDR3 reads TGTGCCACCAGCAGAGATGTGGGGAACTATGGCTACACCTTC. Translation gives CATSRDVGNYGYTF. Complete variable domain (other parts from reference TRBV15 and TRBJ1-2): DAMVIQNPRYQVTQFGKPVTLSCSQTLNHNVMYWYQQKSSQAPKLLFHYYDKDFNNEADTPDNFQSRRPNTSFCFLDIRSPGLGDTAMYLCATSRDVGNYGYTFGSGTRLTVV.

CDR3 DNA sequence: TGTGCCAGCAGTCAGCTACATAACTATGGCTACACCTTC. Protein: CASSQLHNYGYTF. This chain connects TRBV6-6 to TRBJ1-2; D unresolved. V lost 5 bases, J lost 1 base, and 8 bases lay in between. The length of the CDR3 is 13 residues. CDR1 and CDR2 (germline): MNHNY, SVGAGI (reference sequence).

This clone was seen just once. The gene calls are TRBV5-1 and TRBJ1-2; 8 positions agree with TRBD1. CDR3 size: 15 residues. Germline values: CDR1 SGHRS, CDR2 YFSETQ. With V trimmed by 0 bases and J by 3 bases, 4 bases remained unmatched. The CDR3 spells CASSLARGRDYGYTF. Written as DNA, the CDR3 is TGCGCCAGCAGCTTGGCCAGGGGGCGCGACTATGGCTACACCTTC.

The V call is TRBV21-1, the J call TRBJ2-7; the D segment call TRBD2 is taken from the table without a DNA check. TRBV21-1 is annotated as a pseudogene. This CDR3 comprises 16 residues. The CDR3 region has the DNA TGTGCCAGCAGCAAAGAACGGACAAGGCGGGACGGCGAGCAGTACGTC. This gives the protein CASSKERTRRDGEQYV.

This chain uses TRBV6-5 with TRBJ2-1; D unresolved. Germline V CDR1 and CDR2: MNHEY, SVGAGI. Deletions cut 5 bases from V and 0 bases from J, with 8 bases between. CDR3 size: 14 residues. CDR3: CASSTQSSYNEQFF. The CDR3 nucleotides are TGTGCCAGCAGTACCCAGAGCTCCTACAATGAGCAGTTCTTC.

This clone occurred once. This chain joins TRBV5-4 and TRBJ1-4, with TRBD1 as a possible D gene (5 bases). The V end lost 4 bases, the J end lost 5 bases, and 15 bases lay between the germline ends. The CDR3 has 15 residues. In germline, CDR1 is SGHNT, CDR2 YYREEE (reference sequence). CDR3 DNA sequence: TGTGCCAGCAGCCCCTTCGGGGGAGGGAATGAAAAACTGTTTTTT. It yields the protein CASSPFGGGNEKLFF.

The chain uses TRBV6-2 or TRBV6-3 and TRBJ2-7, with no clear D. Germline CDR1 is MNHEY and CDR2 is SVGEGT. V was cut by 0 bases and J by 5 bases, with 11 bases left in between. The CDR3 contains 14 residues. In DNA, the CDR3 is TGTGCCAGCAGTTACTCCACCCCCACGAACGAGCAGTACGTC. Translation gives CASSYSTPTNEQYV.

This clone was picked up a small number of times. The chain has TRBV30 and TRBJ1-6, with 11 bases identical to TRBD1. The CDR3 extends over 18 amino acids. After removal of 1 base from V and 3 bases from J, the junction contained 8 bases not matched to a gene. Germline lookup yields CDR1 GTSNPN and CDR2 SVGIG (reference sequence). The CDR3 spells CAWSGDRGSVNYNSPLHF. The CDR3 region has the DNA TGTGCCTGGAGTGGGGACAGGGGGTCAGTAAACTATAATTCACCCCTCCACTTT.

This chain connects TRBV11-2 to TRBJ2-2; D call uncertain. V was clipped by 5 bases and J by 0 bases, with 7 bases between them. The CDR3 is 14 residues long. Germline CDR1 is SGHAT and CDR2 is FQNNGV. The CDR3 DNA follows: TGTGCCAGCAGCCCACAAGCGAACACCGGGGAGCTGTTTTTT. The encoded protein is CASSPQANTGELFF.

This clone has only one observation. In DNA, the CDR3 is TGTGCCAGCAGTTACTCGATAGGGACAGGGCGATCCTACGAGCAGTACGTC. It codes for CASSYSIGTGRSYEQYV. V is TRBV6-2 or TRBV6-3 and J is TRBJ2-7, with 9 positions matching TRBD1. The CDR3 is made up of 17 amino acids. J was trimmed by 1 base and V by 0 bases; bases with no gene match: 7. Per germline, CDR1 MNHEY and CDR2 SVGEGT.

The rearrangement links TRBV4-3 to TRBJ2-2; D call uncertain. Per germline, CDR1 LGHNA and CDR2 YSLEER. This CDR3 spans 11 amino acids. The ends were cut back, 5 bases at V and 7 bases at J, with 5 bases in the middle. This CDR3 is CASSSLGELFF. The DNA of the CDR3 is TGCGCCAGCAGCAGTCTCGGGGAGCTGTTTTTT.

This clone was counted only a few times. The chain joins TRBV29-1 to TRBJ2-6, with D hard to call. CDR3 size: 13 residues. Trimming took 6 bases from V and 0 from J, leaving 6 bases between them. From germline, CDR1 is SQVTM and CDR2 ANQGSEA. Written as DNA, the CDR3 is TGCAGCGTAGGGTCCTCTGGGGCCAACGTCCTGACTTTC. Translation gives CSVGSSGANVLTF.

This chain connects TRBV5-1 to TRBJ2-2; 9 bases align to TRBD1. CDR3 length equals 14 residues. CDR1 is SGHRS and CDR2 is YFSETQ in the germline V gene. V lost 4 bases and J lost 5; bases outside the gene matches: 3. DNA of the CDR3: TGCGCCAGCAGCCGAGGACAGGGGACCGGGGAGCTGTTTTTT. Translation: CASSRGQGTGELFF.

This clone has a single count. The gene calls are TRBV5-1 and TRBJ2-3; D gene unclear. The CDR3 covers 13 residues. Germline loops: CDR1 SGHRS, CDR2 YFSETQ. The ends were cut back, 5 bases at V and 2 bases at J, with 9 bases in the middle. The CDR3 DNA reads TGCGCCAGCAGGGCAGATTTCACAGATACGCAGTATTTT. It encodes CASRADFTDTQYF.

This clone has only one observation. V is TRBV19 and J is TRBJ2-1; a weak D match, TRBD1 (6 bases). The V end lost 8 bases, the J end lost 4 bases, and 12 bases lay between the germline ends. CDR3 length: 13 residues. Germline-derived CDR1 and CDR2 are LNHDA and SQIVND (reference sequence). The CDR3, as DNA: TGTGCCAGTCAAGGACAGATTTACAATGAGCAGTTCTTC. It is translated as CASQGQIYNEQFF.

Here the CDR3 DNA reads TGTGCCAGCAGCTTAGGTGGGGCCAGGGTGGGTGAAAAACTGTTTTTT. Its translation is CASSLGGARVGEKLFF. The rearrangement uses TRBV7-2 and TRBJ1-4; perhaps TRBD1 as D (5 bases). With 1 base removed from V and 7 bases from J, the gap between germline ends came to 16 bases. This CDR3 is built from 16 residues. The germline V gene has CDR1 SGHTA and CDR2 FQGNSA.

The V call is TRBV6-5, the J call TRBJ1-6, with D unresolved. The CDR3 loop spans 15 amino acids. V lost 8 bases to trimming and J lost 5 bases, with 16 bases between them. CDR1 and CDR2 from the germline V gene are MNHEY and SVGAGI. CDR3 DNA: TGTGCCAGCGTCCTGGGGTCCCCGAATAATTCACCCCTCCACTTT. Amino acid sequence: CASVLGSPNNSPLHF.